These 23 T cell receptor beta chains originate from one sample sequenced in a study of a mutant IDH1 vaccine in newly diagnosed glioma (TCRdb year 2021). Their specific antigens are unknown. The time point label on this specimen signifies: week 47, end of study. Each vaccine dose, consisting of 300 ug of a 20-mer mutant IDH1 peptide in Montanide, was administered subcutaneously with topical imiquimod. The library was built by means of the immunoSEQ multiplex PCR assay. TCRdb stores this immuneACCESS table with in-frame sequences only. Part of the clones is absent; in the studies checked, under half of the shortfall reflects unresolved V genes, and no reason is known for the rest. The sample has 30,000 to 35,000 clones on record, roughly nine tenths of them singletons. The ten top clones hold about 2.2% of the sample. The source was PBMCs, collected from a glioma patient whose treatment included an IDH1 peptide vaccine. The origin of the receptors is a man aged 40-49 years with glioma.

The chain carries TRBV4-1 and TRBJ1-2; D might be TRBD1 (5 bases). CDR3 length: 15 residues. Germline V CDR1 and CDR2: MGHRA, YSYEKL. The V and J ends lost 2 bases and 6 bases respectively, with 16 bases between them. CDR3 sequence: CASSQSSTVPNGYTF. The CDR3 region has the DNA TGCGCCAGCAGCCAATCCTCGACAGTTCCCAATGGCTACACCTTC.

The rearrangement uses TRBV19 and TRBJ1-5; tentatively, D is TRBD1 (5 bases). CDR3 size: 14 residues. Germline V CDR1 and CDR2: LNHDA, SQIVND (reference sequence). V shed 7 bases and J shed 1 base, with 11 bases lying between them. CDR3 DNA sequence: TGTGCCAGTACCCTCGGGGCAAGCAATCAGCCCCAGCATTTT. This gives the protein CASTLGASNQPQHF. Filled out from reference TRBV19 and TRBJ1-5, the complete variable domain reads DGGITQSPKYLFRKEGQNVTLSCEQNLNHDAMYWYRQDPGQGLRLIYYSQIVNDFQKGDIAEGYSVSREKKESFPLTVTSAQKNPTAFYLCASTLGASNQPQHFGDGTRLSIL.

CDR3 nucleotide sequence: TGTGCCAGCAGGACGTCCGGGACAGACTATGGCTACACCTTC. Protein product: CASRTSGTDYGYTF. V usage is TRBV28 and J usage is TRBJ1-2; 7 nucleotides line up with TRBD1. The germline gives CDR1 MDHEN, CDR2 SYDVKM. CDR3 size: 14 residues. The V and J ends lost 6 bases and 3 bases, in that order; junction bases with no gene match: 7.

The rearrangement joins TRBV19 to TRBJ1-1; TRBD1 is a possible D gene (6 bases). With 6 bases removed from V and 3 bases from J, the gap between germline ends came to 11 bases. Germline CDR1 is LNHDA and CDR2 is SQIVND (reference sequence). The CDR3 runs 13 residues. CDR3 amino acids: CASRRDTHTEAFF. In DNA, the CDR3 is TGTGCCAGTAGACGGGACACTCACACTGAAGCTTTCTTT.

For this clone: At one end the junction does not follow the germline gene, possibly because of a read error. The CDR3 region is CASTRVREDPQLAF. The CDR3 DNA follows: TGTGCCAGTACGAGGGTACGGGAGGACCCCCAACTCGCCTTC. V is TRBV19 and J is TRBJ1-2, with unresolved D. Germline values: CDR1 LNHDA, CDR2 SQIVND (reference sequence). The CDR3 is 14 amino acids.

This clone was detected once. The CDR3 is CASEDRRSDGYTF. CDR3 DNA sequence: TGTGCCAGCGAAGACAGGCGAAGCGATGGCTACACCTTC. V is TRBV28 and J is TRBJ1-2; D is possibly TRBD1 (6 bases). The CDR3 is 13 amino acids. V was clipped by 8 bases and J by 6 bases, with 16 bases between them. CDR1 is MDHEN and CDR2 is SYDVKM in the germline V gene.

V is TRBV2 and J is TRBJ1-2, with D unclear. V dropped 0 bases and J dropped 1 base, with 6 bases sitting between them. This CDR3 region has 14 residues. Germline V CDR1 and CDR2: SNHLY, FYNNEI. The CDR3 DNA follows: TGTGCCAGCAGTGAAGCTTACGGTAACTATGGCTACACCTTC. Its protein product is CASSEAYGNYGYTF.

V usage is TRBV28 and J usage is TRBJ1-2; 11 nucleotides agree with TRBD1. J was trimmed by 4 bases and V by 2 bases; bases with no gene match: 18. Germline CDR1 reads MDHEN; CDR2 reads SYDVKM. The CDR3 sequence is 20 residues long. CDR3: CASSLVGSTGTGGVPYGYTF. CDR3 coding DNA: TGTGCCAGCAGTTTAGTGGGGTCGACGGGGACAGGGGGTGTCCCCTATGGCTACACCTTC.

This CDR3 reads CASSQVGAGSSANYGYTF. Written as DNA, the CDR3 is TGTGCCAGCAGCCAAGTTGGGGCAGGAAGTTCCGCTAACTATGGCTACACCTTC. This chain connects TRBV4-2 to TRBJ1-2, with D possibly TRBD1 on 5 matching bases. V lost 1 base, J lost 0 bases, and 18 bases lay in between. The CDR3 has 18 residues. CDR1 LGHNA and CDR2 YNFKEQ come from the germline V gene.

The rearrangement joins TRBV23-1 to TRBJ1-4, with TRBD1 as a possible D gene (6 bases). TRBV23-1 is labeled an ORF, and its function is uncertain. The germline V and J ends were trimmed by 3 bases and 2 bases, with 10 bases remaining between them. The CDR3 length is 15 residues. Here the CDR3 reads CASSHTGTTNEKLFF. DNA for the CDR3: TGCGCCAGCAGTCACACAGGGACGACTAATGAAAAACTGTTTTTT.

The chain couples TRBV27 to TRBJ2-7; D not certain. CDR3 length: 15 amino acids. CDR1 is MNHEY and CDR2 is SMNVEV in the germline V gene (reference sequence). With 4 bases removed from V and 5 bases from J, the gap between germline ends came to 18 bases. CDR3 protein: CASSSPRRTSNEQYF. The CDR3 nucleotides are TGTGCCAGCAGTTCCCCCCGCCGGACCTCGAACGAGCAGTACTTC.

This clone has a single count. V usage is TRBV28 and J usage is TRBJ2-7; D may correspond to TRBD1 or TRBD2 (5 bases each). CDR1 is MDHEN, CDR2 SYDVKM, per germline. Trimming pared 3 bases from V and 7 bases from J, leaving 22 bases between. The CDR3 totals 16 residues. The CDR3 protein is CASSFLPGTGRGEQYF. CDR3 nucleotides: TGTGCCAGCAGTTTCTTGCCCGGGACCGGCCGAGGAGAGCAGTACTTC.

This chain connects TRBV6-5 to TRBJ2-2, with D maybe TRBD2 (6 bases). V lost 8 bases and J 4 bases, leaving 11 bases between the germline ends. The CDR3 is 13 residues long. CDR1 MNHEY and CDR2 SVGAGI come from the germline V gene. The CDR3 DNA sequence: TGTGCCAGCCGCCCGCGGGGCACCGGGGAGCTGTTTTTT. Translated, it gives CASRPRGTGELFF.

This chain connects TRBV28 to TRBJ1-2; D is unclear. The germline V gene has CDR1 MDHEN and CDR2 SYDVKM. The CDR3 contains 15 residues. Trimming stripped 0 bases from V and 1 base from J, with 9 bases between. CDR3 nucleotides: TGTGCCAGCAGTTTATGGGGGAATTTTAACTATGGCTACACCTTC. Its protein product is CASSLWGNFNYGYTF.

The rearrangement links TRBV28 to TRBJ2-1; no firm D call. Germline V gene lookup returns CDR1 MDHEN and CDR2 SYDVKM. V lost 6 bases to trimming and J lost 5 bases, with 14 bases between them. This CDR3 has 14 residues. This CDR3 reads CASSRRWGDNEQFF. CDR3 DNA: TGTGCCAGCAGCCGACGCTGGGGTGACAATGAGCAGTTCTTC.

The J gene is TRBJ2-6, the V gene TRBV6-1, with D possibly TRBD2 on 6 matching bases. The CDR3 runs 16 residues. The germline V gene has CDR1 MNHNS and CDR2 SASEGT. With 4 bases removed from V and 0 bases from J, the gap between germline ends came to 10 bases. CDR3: CASSVGTGSGANVLTF. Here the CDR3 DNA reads TGTGCCAGCAGTGTAGGGACTGGCTCTGGGGCCAACGTCCTGACTTTC.

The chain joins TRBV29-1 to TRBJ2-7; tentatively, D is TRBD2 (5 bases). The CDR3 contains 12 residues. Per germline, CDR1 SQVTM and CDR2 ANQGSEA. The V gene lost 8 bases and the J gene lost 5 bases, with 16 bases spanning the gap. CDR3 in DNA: TGCAGCTCCGACCGAGGGTTCCACGAGCAGTACTTC. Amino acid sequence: CSSDRGFHEQYF.

The CDR3 DNA sequence: TGTGCCAGCAGCTTTGGCGGTTCTGGAAACACCATATATTTT. Amino acid sequence: CASSFGGSGNTIYF. The chain is built from TRBV13 and TRBJ1-3; D is uncertain. The CDR3 contains 14 residues. Trimming removed 3 bases at V and 1 base at J, with 7 bases between. Germline assignment: CDR1 PRHDT and CDR2 FYEKMQ (reference sequence).

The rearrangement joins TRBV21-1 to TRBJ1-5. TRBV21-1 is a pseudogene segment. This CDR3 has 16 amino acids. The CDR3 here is CASSKGGRNYNQPQHF. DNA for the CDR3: TGTGCCAGCAGCAAAGGCGGCAGAAACTACAATCAGCCCCAGCATTTT.

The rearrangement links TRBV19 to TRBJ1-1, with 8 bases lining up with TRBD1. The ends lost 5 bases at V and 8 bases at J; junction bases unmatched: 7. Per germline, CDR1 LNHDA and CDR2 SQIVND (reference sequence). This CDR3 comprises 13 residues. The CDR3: CASSGRTGQEAFF. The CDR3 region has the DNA TGTGCCAGTAGTGGCCGGACAGGGCAGGAAGCTTTCTTT. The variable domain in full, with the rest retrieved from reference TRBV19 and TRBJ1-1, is DGGITQSPKYLFRKEGQNVTLSCEQNLNHDAMYWYRQDPGQGLRLIYYSQIVNDFQKGDIAEGYSVSREKKESFPLTVTSAQKNPTAFYLCASSGRTGQEAFFGQGTRLTVV.

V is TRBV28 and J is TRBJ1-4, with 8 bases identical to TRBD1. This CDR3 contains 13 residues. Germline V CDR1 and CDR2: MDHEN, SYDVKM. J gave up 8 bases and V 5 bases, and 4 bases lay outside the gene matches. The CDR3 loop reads CASSTGGVEKLFF. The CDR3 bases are TGTGCCAGCAGTACAGGGGGAGTAGAAAAACTGTTTTTT.

In DNA, the CDR3 is TGCGCCAGCAGCTGGCGGAACTCGGGACAGGGAGACGACACTGAAGCTTTCTTT. Protein product: CASSWRNSGQGDDTEAFF. The rearrangement joins TRBV5-1 to TRBJ1-1; the match to TRBD1 covers 9 bases. Trimming cost V 3 bases and J 3 bases; bases outside gene matches: 15. This CDR3 is built from 18 residues. CDR1 SGHRS and CDR2 YFSETQ come from the germline V gene.

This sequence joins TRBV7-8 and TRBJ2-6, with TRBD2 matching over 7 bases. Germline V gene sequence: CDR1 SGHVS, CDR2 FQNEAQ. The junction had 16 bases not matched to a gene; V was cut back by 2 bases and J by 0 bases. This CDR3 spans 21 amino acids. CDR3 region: CASSLYKMASGRHSGANVLTF. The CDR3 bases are TGTGCCAGCAGCTTATATAAGATGGCTAGCGGCCGCCACTCTGGGGCCAACGTCCTGACTTTC.